This TCR beta chain is from a study of blood T cell repertoires in COVID-19. Germline loops: CDR1 MNHEY, CDR2 SVGEGT. Trimming cost V 6 bases and J 0 bases, with 12 bases left between them. CDR3 length equals 15 residues. Using immunoSEQ multiplex PCR, the repertoire was profiled, and TCRdb retains in-frame clones only, with some absent. Counted here are fewer than 500,000 clones, 87% occurring once; the ten biggest clones make up about 2%. Material for sequencing was PBMCs or T cells enriched from blood (not recorded which). The receptor's source is a woman aged 18-29 years with acute COVID-19. This chain joins TRBV6-2 or TRBV6-3 and TRBJ1-3; the D gene is possibly TRBD1 (6 bases). The CDR3 DNA sequence: TGTGCCAGCAGCGGACAGCGCGCCTCTGGAAACACCATATATTTT. Its protein product is CASSGQRASGNTIYF.